These 12 T cell receptor beta chains originate from one sample sequenced in a study of T cell responses to AZD1222 COVID-19 vaccine. Only in-frame clones appear in the TCRdb table, and some are missing; sequencing was by immunoSEQ multiplex PCR. The sample has about 150,000 clones; about 92% are singletons. The specimen comprised peripheral blood, sampled 28 days after the second AZD1222 dose. The source of these receptors is an adult who received the AZD1222 COVID-19 vaccine.

J is TRBJ2-7 and V is TRBV9; 7 nucleotides agree with TRBD2. The CDR3 has 16 amino acids. V lost 4 bases and J lost 0; bases outside the gene matches: 10. CDR1 is SGDLS, CDR2 YYNGEE, per germline. DNA for the CDR3: TGTGCCAGCAGCCCAGGTCCGGCGGGAGCCTCCTACGAGCAGTACTTC. Residues: CASSPGPAGASYEQYF.

This rearrangement joins TRBV4-1 to TRBJ2-3; 9 bases fit TRBD2. The ends lost 4 bases at V and 2 bases at J; junction bases unmatched: 13. CDR1 is MGHRA and CDR2 is YSYEKL in the germline V gene. The CDR3 runs to 18 residues. The CDR3 sequence is CASSPEVVTSGYTDTQYF. The DNA for the CDR3 is TGCGCCAGCAGCCCAGAGGTCGTTACTAGCGGGTACACAGATACGCAGTATTTT.

V gene TRBV28 combines with J gene TRBJ2-7; tentatively, D is TRBD1 (5 bases). The CDR3 runs to 14 residues. Germline assignment: CDR1 MDHEN and CDR2 SYDVKM. Trimming took 2 bases from V and 2 from J, leaving 10 bases between them. DNA for the CDR3: TGTGCCAGCAGTTTACAGGGCTTTACCTACGAGCAGTACTTC. It translates to CASSLQGFTYEQYF.

The chain carries TRBV9 and TRBJ2-2; D perhaps matches TRBD2 (7 bases). CDR1 is SGDLS, CDR2 YYNGEE, per germline. CDR3 length equals 15 residues. V was cut by 1 base and J by 5 bases, with 12 bases left in between. The DNA for the CDR3 is TGTGCCAGCAGCGTAAGGGGGAGGGAGACCGGGGAGCTGTTTTTT. Residues: CASSVRGRETGELFF.

The chain links TRBV5-4 to TRBJ2-3; 7 positions agree with TRBD2. Germline loops: CDR1 SGHNT, CDR2 YYREEE (reference sequence). V was pared by 3 bases and J by 0 bases, with 1 base of the junction left unmatched. The CDR3 loop spans 14 amino acids. CDR3 sequence reads: CASSSAGSTDTQYF. CDR3 sequence (DNA): TGTGCCAGCAGCTCAGCGGGGAGCACAGATACGCAGTATTTT.

This clone has more than one count but fewer than ten. The V gene is TRBV7-8, the J gene TRBJ1-1, with D unclear. Per germline, CDR1 SGHVS and CDR2 FQNEAQ. V was cut by 0 bases and J by 11 bases, with 10 bases left in between. The CDR3 spans 12 residues. Here the CDR3 reads CASSLALGGAFF. The CDR3 DNA reads TGTGCCAGCAGCTTAGCATTGGGCGGCGCTTTCTTT.

A single count supports this clone. The chain has TRBV19 and TRBJ1-4; D is uncertain. CDR3 length equals 15 residues. Trimming took 4 bases from V and 1 from J, leaving 10 bases between them. In germline, CDR1 is LNHDA, CDR2 SQIVND (reference sequence). In DNA form, the CDR3 reads TGTGCCAGTAGTAGGCGGACGGGAACTAATGAAAAACTGTTTTTT. Protein sequence: CASSRRTGTNEKLFF.

The J gene is TRBJ2-5, the V gene TRBV4-3; TRBD2 agrees at 10 bases. Per germline, CDR1 LGHNA and CDR2 YSLEER. After removal of 0 bases from V and 5 bases from J, the junction contained 3 bases not matched to a gene. This CDR3 spans 15 amino acids. The CDR3 nucleotides read TGCGCCAGCAGCCAAGATGTGGGACTAGCGGAGACCCAGTACTTC. Residues: CASSQDVGLAETQYF.

This clone was observed once. The chain links TRBV28 to TRBJ2-1; TRBD2 agrees at 8 bases. Germline CDR1 reads MDHEN; CDR2 reads SYDVKM. The V gene end was trimmed by 6 bases and the J gene end by 7 bases; junction bases not matched to a gene: 5. CDR3 length: 13 amino acids. The chain's CDR3 is CASRRGRWNEQFF. The CDR3 nucleotides read TGTGCCAGCAGGCGCGGGAGGTGGAATGAGCAGTTCTTC.

The rearrangement links TRBV3-1 (or the pseudogene TRBV3-2) to TRBJ1-1; D is ambiguous. V dropped 4 bases and J dropped 4 bases, with 10 bases sitting between them. The CDR3 runs to 13 residues. Germline loops: CDR1 LGHDT, CDR2 YNNKEL (reference sequence). The CDR3 sequence: CASSPDQSTEAFF. CDR3 in DNA: TGTGCCAGCAGCCCCGATCAGAGCACTGAAGCTTTCTTT.

The V gene is TRBV11-3, the J gene TRBJ1-1; no firm D call. Trimming removed 5 bases at V and 1 base at J, with 5 bases between. Germline CDR1 is SGHNT and CDR2 is YENEEA. The length of the CDR3 is 12 residues. CDR3 coding DNA: TGTGCCAGCAGCGAATGGAACACTGAAGCTTTCTTT. Translating it yields CASSEWNTEAFF. The full variable domain, its missing parts supplied by reference TRBV11-3 and TRBJ1-1, is EAGVVQSPRYKIIEKKQPVAFWCNPISGHNTLYWYLQNLGQGPELLIRYENEEAVDDSQLPKDRFSAERLKGVDSTLKIQPAELGDSAVYLCASSEWNTEAFFGQGTRLTVV.

The chain employs TRBV7-3 and TRBJ1-6; no definite D call. V lost 4 bases to trimming and J lost 0 bases, with 7 bases between them. This CDR3 region has 15 residues. The germline V gene encodes CDR1 SGHTA and CDR2 FQGTGA. DNA for the CDR3: TGTGCCAGCAGCTCGAGTCACTCCTATAATTCACCCCTCCACTTT. Encoded protein: CASSSSHSYNSPLHF.